These 26 T cell receptor beta chains share one sample of origin, sequenced in a study of beta chain features in type 1 diabetes. General study results and limits: All four CD4+ subsets of Type 1 diabetes patients contained TCRB CDR3s that were moderately but significantly shorter.

The investigators reverse transcribed all of the isolated RNA, so they sequenced expressed TCRB transcripts. The protocol was immunoSEQ multiplex PCR, while the TCRdb copy is restricted to in-frame clones and leaves out a portion. The data show 200,000 to 300,000 clones, with roughly 11% seen just once and approximately 0.017% held by the top ten. These receptors have no known antigen. Sequences were obtained from naive CD4+ T cells from blood. The receptors originated from a young man with type 1 diabetes.

The gene calls are TRBV29-1 and TRBJ2-5; TRBD2 aligns across 10 bases. The CDR3 sequence is 14 residues long. Germline-derived CDR1 and CDR2 are SQVTM and ANQGSEA. V lost 7 bases, J lost 2 bases, and 7 bases stayed unmatched. CDR3 DNA sequence: TGCAGCGCTGACCTAGCGGGGGCACAAGAGACCCAGTACTTC. Amino acids: CSADLAGAQETQYF.

The chain couples TRBV2 to TRBJ2-5, with D maybe TRBD2 (5 bases). The V gene lost 6 bases and the J gene lost 1 base, with 12 bases spanning the gap. CDR1 and CDR2 from the germline V gene are SNHLY and FYNNEI. The length of the CDR3 is 14 residues. Here the CDR3 reads CASRGGSGQETQYF. The DNA for the CDR3 is TGTGCCAGCAGGGGCGGGTCGGGCCAAGAGACCCAGTACTTC.

This chain connects TRBV7-9 to TRBJ2-7; D is possibly TRBD2 (6 bases). CDR1 SEHNR and CDR2 FQNEAQ come from the germline V gene (reference sequence). The CDR3 has 16 residues. V lost 5 bases and J lost 2, with 19 bases in between. The CDR3 loop is CASSKTSGTGAYEQYF. As DNA, the CDR3 is TGTGCCAGCAGCAAAACCTCCGGGACGGGAGCCTACGAGCAGTACTTC.

The V call is TRBV28, the J call TRBJ1-4; no definite D call. The CDR3 consists of 14 residues. Trimming shortened V by 8 bases and J by 0 bases, and 10 bases separated the two germline ends. The germline CDR1 and CDR2 sequences are MDHEN and SYDVKM. The CDR3 region is CASGYSATNEKLFF. The CDR3 bases are TGTGCCAGCGGATACAGTGCAACTAATGAAAAACTGTTTTTT.

This clone has a handful of counts. The chain combines TRBV2 with TRBJ2-7, with 7 bases lining up with TRBD2. The CDR3 spans 16 residues. With 4 bases clipped from V and 3 bases from J, the junction kept 12 bases outside the gene matches. Germline-derived CDR1 and CDR2 are SNHLY and FYNNEI. The CDR3 loop is CASSGDRGGVIYEQYF. The CDR3 DNA follows: TGTGCCAGCAGTGGGGATCGGGGAGGGGTCATCTACGAGCAGTACTTC.

This clone was detected a few times. This chain uses TRBV30 with TRBJ1-2; D may be TRBD1 (5 bases). The length of the CDR3 is 12 residues. Germline-derived CDR1 and CDR2 are GTSNPN and SVGIG (reference sequence). V dropped 8 bases and J dropped 4 bases, with 14 bases sitting between them. The CDR3 is CAQEGAAYGYTF. In DNA form, the CDR3 reads TGTGCCCAAGAAGGGGCGGCCTATGGCTACACCTTC.

This clone has only a few counts. This chain uses TRBV25-1 with TRBJ1-5; 9 bases match TRBD1. V trimming: 4 bases; J trimming: 6 bases; junction bases outside the gene matches: 10. The CDR3 length is 16 residues. Germline values: CDR1 MGHDK, CDR2 SYGVNS. The CDR3 coding sequence is TGTGCCAGCAGTGGAGGGACAGGGTCCTTGGGTCAGCCCCAGCATTTT. As protein: CASSGGTGSLGQPQHF.

In its sample, this clone was seen a few times. This chain uses TRBV6-6 with TRBJ2-7; D may be TRBD1 (6 bases). Trimming took 0 bases from V and 4 from J, leaving 7 bases between them. Germline CDR1 is MNHNY and CDR2 is SVGAGI (reference sequence). The CDR3 extends over 13 amino acids. The CDR3 protein is CASSYSDRYEQYF. The CDR3 DNA reads as TGTGCCAGCAGTTACTCGGACAGATACGAGCAGTACTTC.

This clone was seen more than once but under ten times. The chain employs TRBV5-4 and TRBJ1-5, with TRBD1 identical over 11 bases. The V gene end was trimmed by 4 bases and the J gene end by 4 bases; junction bases not matched to a gene: 4. The germline CDR1 and CDR2 sequences are SGHNT and YYREEE (reference sequence). The length of the CDR3 is 15 residues. CDR3 region: CASSAGTGGNQPQHF. The CDR3 nucleotides read TGTGCCAGCAGCGCCGGGACAGGGGGTAATCAGCCCCAGCATTTT.

V usage is TRBV9 and J usage is TRBJ2-7; D might be TRBD2 (6 bases). The length of the CDR3 is 14 residues. Germline V gives CDR1 SGDLS, CDR2 YYNGEE. The V gene lost 4 bases and the J gene lost 7 bases, with 18 bases spanning the gap. The CDR3, as DNA: TGTGCCAGCAGCCCTGGGACTGCTGCGGGTGAGCAGTACTTC. Amino acid sequence: CASSPGTAAGEQYF.

The V gene is TRBV7-2, the J gene TRBJ2-3, with D perhaps matching TRBD1 (6 bases). There are 14 residues in the CDR3. V dropped 2 bases and J dropped 5 bases, with 11 bases sitting between them. CDR1 and CDR2 from the germline V gene are SGHTA and FQGNSA. The CDR3 spells CASSLRRGEDTQYF. The CDR3, as DNA: TGTGCCAGCAGCTTACGCAGGGGCGAAGATACGCAGTATTTT.

This clone was counted between two and nine times. V is TRBV18 and J is TRBJ2-3, with 7 bases identical to TRBD2. The germline V gene encodes CDR1 KGHSH and CDR2 LQKENI. J was trimmed by 4 bases and V by 0 bases; bases with no gene match: 1. The CDR3 covers 14 residues. The CDR3 DNA reads TGTGCCAGCTCACCACCGGGACTATCAGATACGCAGTATTTT. It is translated as CASSPPGLSDTQYF.

This clone has more than one count but fewer than ten. The chain is built from TRBV4-1 and TRBJ2-7; perhaps TRBD1 as D (5 bases). Germline CDR1 and CDR2: MGHRA and YSYEKL. The V and J ends lost 0 bases and 1 base respectively, with 7 bases between them. The CDR3 length is 14 residues. This CDR3 reads CASSQEPGSYEQYF. Here the CDR3 DNA reads TGCGCCAGCAGCCAAGAGCCAGGGTCCTACGAGCAGTACTTC.

CDR3 bases: TGTGCCAGCACCGGGGCGGAGGGACGCACTGAAGCTTTCTTT. It yields the protein CASTGAEGRTEAFF. The chain combines TRBV6-6 with TRBJ1-1; the D gene is possibly TRBD1 (5 bases). Germline loops: CDR1 MNHNY, CDR2 SVGAGI (reference sequence). The CDR3 runs 14 residues. Trimming shortened V by 7 bases and J by 4 bases, and 16 bases separated the two germline ends.

The table lists this clone with a few counts. The J gene is TRBJ1-4, the V gene TRBV28; 7 bases agree with TRBD1. V shed 6 bases, J shed 0 bases, and the junction held 7 bases outside the gene matches. The germline CDR1 and CDR2 sequences are MDHEN and SYDVKM. The CDR3 runs to 16 residues. The CDR3 loop is CASRGTDGATNEKLFF. CDR3 coding DNA: TGTGCCAGCAGGGGGACAGACGGGGCAACTAATGAAAAACTGTTTTTT.

J is TRBJ1-2 and V is TRBV25-1; possibly TRBD1 for D (6 bases). The CDR3 is 12 amino acids. V lost 4 bases and J lost 12, with 15 bases in between. Germline V CDR1 and CDR2: MGHDK, SYGVNS. The chain's CDR3 is CASSGTAGLHTF. The DNA of the CDR3 is TGTGCCAGCAGTGGGACAGCCGGCCTGCACACCTTC.

V usage is TRBV7-6 and J usage is TRBJ1-1; no reliable D call. Deletions cut 5 bases from V and 1 base from J, with 8 bases between. Germline loops: CDR1 SGHVS, CDR2 FNYEAQ. The CDR3 spans 13 residues. The CDR3 region has the DNA TGTGCCAGCAGCCCCGCGGGGAACACTGAAGCTTTCTTT. Amino acid sequence: CASSPAGNTEAFF.

The V call is TRBV30, the J call TRBJ2-3, with 7 positions matching TRBD1. The junction had 15 bases not matched to a gene; V was cut back by 4 bases and J by 11 bases. The CDR3 contains 14 residues. Germline lookup yields CDR1 GTSNPN and CDR2 SVGIG (reference sequence). The chain's CDR3 is CAWNPQVGQGEQYF. The CDR3 nucleotides read TGTGCCTGGAATCCACAGGTGGGCCAGGGGGAGCAGTATTTT.

The genes are TRBV18 and TRBJ2-2; D gene ambiguous. In germline, CDR1 is KGHSH, CDR2 LQKENI. Trimming removed 6 bases at V and 1 base at J, with 18 bases between. The CDR3 spans 17 residues. The CDR3 bases are TGTGCCAGCTCCGCAGTGATAGAGGAACTGAACACCGGGGAGCTGTTTTTT. This encodes CASSAVIEELNTGELFF.

The chain combines TRBV27 with TRBJ2-5; 14 positions match TRBD2. This CDR3 is built from 17 residues. V lost 5 bases and J lost 6; bases outside the gene matches: 11. Per germline, CDR1 MNHEY and CDR2 SMNVEV (reference sequence). The CDR3 DNA is TGTGCCAGCAGTCTCCTCGGACTAGCGGGGGGCCATCAGACCCAGTACTTC. It specifies CASSLLGLAGGHQTQYF.

A few counts support this clone. The chain uses TRBV4-1 and TRBJ2-5; 7 bases agree with TRBD1. The V and J ends lost 4 bases and 4 bases, in that order; junction bases with no gene match: 3. This CDR3 region has 13 residues. Looked up from germline, CDR1 is MGHRA and CDR2 is YSYEKL. In DNA form, the CDR3 reads TGCGCCAGCAGCCCGGGACAGACAGAGACCCAGTACTTC. Its protein product is CASSPGQTETQYF.

Only a few counts were recorded for this clone. This chain uses TRBV7-6 with TRBJ1-4; no clear D gene. V lost 5 bases to trimming and J lost 8 bases, with 15 bases between them. Looked up from germline, CDR1 is SGHVS and CDR2 is FNYEAQ. The CDR3 is 14 residues long. The CDR3 DNA reads as TGTGCCAGCAGCCCAAGGACTGGGCGGGAAAAACTGTTTTTT. Translated: CASSPRTGREKLFF.

The chain uses TRBV5-6 and TRBJ1-3; D ambiguous. CDR1 and CDR2 (germline): SGHDT, YYEEEE. Trimming removed 6 bases at V and 4 bases at J, with 17 bases between. The CDR3 is 15 amino acids. The CDR3 DNA follows: TGTGCCAGCACCCGGAGCTACTCTGGAGGAAACACCATATATTTT. This sequence encodes CASTRSYSGGNTIYF.

CDR3 amino acids: CASSEQGPYGYTF. The DNA for the CDR3 is TGTGCCAGCAGTGAACAGGGGCCCTATGGCTACACCTTC. V is TRBV25-1 and J is TRBJ1-2; perhaps TRBD1 as D (6 bases). This CDR3 has 13 residues. Trimming took off 2 bases at V and 4 bases at J, with 8 bases between the two ends. Germline-derived CDR1 and CDR2 are MGHDK and SYGVNS.

This clone came up a few times. V gene TRBV11-2 combines with J gene TRBJ1-6; D gene uncertain. Germline V lookup: CDR1 SGHAT, CDR2 FQNNGV. The CDR3 is made up of 14 amino acids. The ends were cut back, 3 bases at V and 6 bases at J, with 9 bases in the middle. CDR3 in amino acids: CASSFMPVNSPLHF. DNA for the CDR3: TGTGCCAGCAGCTTTATGCCAGTTAATTCACCCCTCCACTTT.

J is TRBJ1-2 and V is TRBV11-1; 8 nucleotides line up with TRBD1. The CDR3 totals 15 residues. Per the germline V gene, CDR1 is SGHAT and CDR2 is FQDESV (reference sequence). Trimming at V came to 3 bases and at J to 4 bases, leaving 7 bases not matched to a gene. CDR3 loop: CASSFSGTGVYGYTF. For the CDR3, the DNA is TGTGCCAGCAGCTTCTCCGGGACAGGAGTCTATGGCTACACCTTC. Full variable domain (outside the CDR3, taken from reference TRBV11-1 and TRBJ1-2): EAEVAQSPRYKITEKSQAVAFWCDPISGHATLYWYRQILGQGPELLVQFQDESVVDDSQLPKDRFSAERLKGVDSTLKIQPAELGDSAMYLCASSFSGTGVYGYTFGSGTRLTVV.